This T cell receptor beta chain was identified during a study of T cells after yellow fever vaccination. A word on this clonotype: The antigen is not known.

Germline V gene sequence: CDR1 DFQATT, CDR2 SNEGSKA (reference sequence). The ends lost 6 bases at V and 7 bases at J; junction bases unmatched: 11. This CDR3 has 14 residues. General observations from the study: Peaking faster, on day 5 versus 15, the secondary response was nonetheless weaker. Re-detected after boosting: most primary clones, more than 95% of CD4 and around 86% of CD8. There was a possibility that FACS-sorted repertoires contained abundant clonotypes contaminating from the bulk population.

Each CDR3 protein gets one entry after TCRdb re-called the 5' RACE reads with MiXCR. The sample has over 110,000 distinct CDR3 sequences, 6.5% to 8.5% seen once; the top ten hold less than 0.95%. This TCR derives from a young man who received the YFV17D yellow fever vaccine. The chain couples TRBV20-1 to TRBJ2-1; 8 bases align to TRBD2. The specimen comprised CD4+ T cells sorted from PBMCs, sampled 5 days after the yellow fever booster vaccination. CDR3 nucleotides: TGCAGTGCGCCCCCCGGGGGGGGGGGAAATGAGCAGTTCTTC. Translation: CSAPPGGGGNEQFF.